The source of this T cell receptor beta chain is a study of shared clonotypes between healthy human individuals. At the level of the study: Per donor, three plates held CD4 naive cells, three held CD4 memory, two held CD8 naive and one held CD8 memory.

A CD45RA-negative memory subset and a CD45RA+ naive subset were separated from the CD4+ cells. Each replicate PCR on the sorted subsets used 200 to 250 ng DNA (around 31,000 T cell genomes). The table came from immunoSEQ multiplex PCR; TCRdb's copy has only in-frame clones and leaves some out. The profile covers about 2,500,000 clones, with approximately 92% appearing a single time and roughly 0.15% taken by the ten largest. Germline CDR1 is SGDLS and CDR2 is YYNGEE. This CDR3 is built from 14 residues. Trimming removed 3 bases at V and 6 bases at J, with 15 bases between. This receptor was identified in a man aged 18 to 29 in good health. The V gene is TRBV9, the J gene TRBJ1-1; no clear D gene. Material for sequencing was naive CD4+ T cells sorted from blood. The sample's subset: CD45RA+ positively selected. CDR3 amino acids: CASSGLPTGAEAFF. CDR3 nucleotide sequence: TGTGCCAGCAGCGGGCTTCCCACTGGGGCTGAAGCTTTCTTT. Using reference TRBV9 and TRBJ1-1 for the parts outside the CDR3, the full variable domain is DSGVTQTPKHLITATGQRVTLRCSPRSGDLSVYWYQQSLDQGLQFLIQYYNGEERAKGNILERFSAQQFPDLHSELNLSSLELGDSALYFCASSGLPTGAEAFFGQGTRLTVV.